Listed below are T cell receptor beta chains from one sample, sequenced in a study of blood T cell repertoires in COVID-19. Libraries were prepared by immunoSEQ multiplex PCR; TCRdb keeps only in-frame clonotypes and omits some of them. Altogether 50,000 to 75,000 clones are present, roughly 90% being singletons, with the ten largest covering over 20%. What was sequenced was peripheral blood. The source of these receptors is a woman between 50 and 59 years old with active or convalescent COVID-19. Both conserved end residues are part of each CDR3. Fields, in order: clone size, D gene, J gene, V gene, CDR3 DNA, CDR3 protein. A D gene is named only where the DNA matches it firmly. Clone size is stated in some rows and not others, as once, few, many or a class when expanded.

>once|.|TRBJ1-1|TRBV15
TGTGCCTCTCAGGGCGGGAACACTGAAGCTTTCTTT
CASQGGNTEAFF
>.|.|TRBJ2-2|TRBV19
TGTGCCAGTAGTTCATCCCTCACGGGAGCGGTCACCGGGGAGCTGTTTTTT
CASSSSLTGAVTGELFF
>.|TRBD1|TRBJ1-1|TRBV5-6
TGTGCCAGCAGCTCCCCACGACAGGGGAACACTGAAGCTTTCTTT
CASSSPRQGNTEAFF
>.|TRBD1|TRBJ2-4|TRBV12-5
TGTGCTAGTGGCCCGGGACAGGGGGCTTCTAAAAACATTCAGTACTTC
CASGPGQGASKNIQYF
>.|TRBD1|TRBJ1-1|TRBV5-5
TGTGCCAGCAGCCCCTGGGACAGGGGCACTGAAGCTTTCTTT
CASSPWDRGTEAFF
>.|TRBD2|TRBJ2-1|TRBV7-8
TGTGCCAGCAGCTTAGGTCAACTAGCGGGAGGGGCTGAGCAGTTCTTC
CASSLGQLAGGAEQFF
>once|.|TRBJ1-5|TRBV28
TGTGCCAGCAGTCCGGACACGCGGATGGGTCAGCCCCAGCATTTT
CASSPDTRMGQPQHF
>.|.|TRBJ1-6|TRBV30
TGTGCCTGGAGTGTTAGTTCACCCCTCCACTTT
CAWSVSSPLHF
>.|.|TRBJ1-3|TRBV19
TGTGCCAGTAGTACGGGACAAGCCATATCTGGAAACACCATATATTTT
CASSTGQAISGNTIYF
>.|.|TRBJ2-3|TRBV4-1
TGCGCCAGCAGCCAAGAGCATCTCCCGGGGAGTAGCACAGATACGCAGTATTTT
CASSQEHLPGSSTDTQYF
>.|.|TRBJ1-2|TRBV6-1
TGTGCCAGCAGTGACCGTTTATTGTATCGGGTATCTTATGGCTACACCTTC
CASSDRLLYRVSYGYTF
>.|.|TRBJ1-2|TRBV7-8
TGTGCCAGCAGCGATCGGGGGTTCTATGGCTACACCTTC
CASSDRGFYGYTF
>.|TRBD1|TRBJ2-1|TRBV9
TGTGCCAGCAGCACAACCGGACAGGGGGCTTACAATGAGCAGTTCTTC
CASSTTGQGAYNEQFF
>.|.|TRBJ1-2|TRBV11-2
TGTGCCAGCAGCTTATATCCCGGGGTAAACTATGGCTACACCTTC
CASSLYPGVNYGYTF
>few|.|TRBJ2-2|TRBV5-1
TGCGCCAGCAGCTTAGGGAGTAGCGGCACCGGGGAGCTGTTTTTT
CASSLGSSGTGELFF
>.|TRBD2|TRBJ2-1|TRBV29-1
TGCAGCGCACCGGGACTAAGTTTGGAGTTCTTC
CSAPGLSLEFF
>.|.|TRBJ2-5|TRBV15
TGTGCCACCAGTCGGAACGGGGGCCAAGAGACCCAGTACTTC
CATSRNGGQETQYF
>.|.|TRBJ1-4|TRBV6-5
TGTGCCAGCAGTTACCAGGCACAGGGCAATGAAAAACTGTTTTTT
CASSYQAQGNEKLFF
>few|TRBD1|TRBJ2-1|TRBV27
TGTGCCAGCAGCCACAACAGGGGGCGAGGCAATGAGCAGTTCTTC
CASSHNRGRGNEQFF
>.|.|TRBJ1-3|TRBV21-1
TGTGCCTGCCGGACAGGGGGTCTCTGCACTGGAAACACCATATATTTT
CACRTGGLCTGNTIYF
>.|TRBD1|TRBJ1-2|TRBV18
TGTGCCAGCTCACCACTCGAGGGGGCAGTTGGCTACACCTTC
CASSPLEGAVGYTF
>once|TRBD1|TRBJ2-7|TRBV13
TGTGCCAGCAGAACCGGGGCCCGGGACAGGGTCGACGAGCAGTACTTC
CASRTGARDRVDEQYF
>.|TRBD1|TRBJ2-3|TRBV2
TGTGCCAGCAGTGGGACAGGCGGAGATACGCAGTATTTT
CASSGTGGDTQYF
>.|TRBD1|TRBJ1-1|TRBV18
TGTGCCAGCTCACCAAAAGGACAGGAAGGAGCTTTCTTT
CASSPKGQEGAFF
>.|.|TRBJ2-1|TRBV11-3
TGTGCCAGCAGTCCCCCCCTAGAAAATGAGCAGTTCTTC
CASSPPLENEQFF
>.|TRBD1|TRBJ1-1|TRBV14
TGTGCCAGCAGCCTCCCCGGGACAGGTAACACTGAAGCTTTCTTT
CASSLPGTGNTEAFF
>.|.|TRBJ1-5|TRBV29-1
TGCAGCGCCTTGGACAGTAGCAATCAGCCCCAGCATTTT
CSALDSSNQPQHF
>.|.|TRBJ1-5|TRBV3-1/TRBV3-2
TGTGCCAGCAGCCAAGTTCTCGATCAGCCCCAGCATTTT
CASSQVLDQPQHF